This T cell receptor (beta chain) was sequenced in a study of control samples from healthy donors and cancer patients (dated by TCRdb to the early 2020s). The library was obtained by the immunoSEQ multiplex PCR assay. TCRdb holds this immuneACCESS table with in-frame rearrangements only. Some clones are missing; in checked studies, unresolved V genes explain under half, and the rest has no known cause. In all, the sample holds some 120,000 clones, and 92% of those were seen once. The ten largest clones capture 0.55% to 0.65% of the sample. Worth noting for this clone: No antigen is known for it. Per-nucleotide qualities are absent, and no much larger clonotype sits a single base away.

The germline V gene provides CDR1 SGHRS and CDR2 YFSETQ. V is pared back by 4 bases and J by 3 bases, with 16 bases lying between the germline termini. The cysteine opens and the phenylalanine closes a CDR3 of 16 amino acids. The DNA shown is the 48-base CDR3, in frame from base 1. The TCR originated in a man older than 75 with head and neck cancer. The rearranged segments are TRBV5-1 and TRBJ1-4, and possibly TRBD1, on 5 matching bases. Sequenced material: PBMCs. The CDR3: CASSLDRVGPNEKLFF. The sequenced DNA is TGCGCCAGCAGCCTCGACAGAGTCGGGCCTAATGAAAAACTGTTTTTT.